A selection of T cell receptor beta chains follows, all from one sample in a study of T-cell reconstitution after alpha-beta-depleted transplantation in children. TCRdb re-analysed the PCR reads in MiXCR, keeping a single row per CDR3 protein. The sample lists around 87,000 distinct CDR3 sequences; about 8% were seen once. Sequences were derived from PBMCs from the stem cell graft donor, sampled from the stem cell graft. The receptor source for this set is a human donor who donated a stem cell graft to a child with congenital amegakaryocytic thrombocytopenia. The CDR3 runs from the conserved cysteine through the conserved F or W. D genes are given only for firm matches. Clone size appears in some rows only: once, few, many, or a class for an expanded clone.

TRBD2 TRBJ2-5 TRBV20-1 . TGCAGTCTCCAGCCAATAGCGGGAGGGCCTGGGGAGACCCAGTACTTC CSLQPIAGGPGETQYF
. TRBJ1-1 TRBV10-3 many TGTGCCATCAAAGGGGTTACTGAAGCTTTCTTT CAIKGVTEAFF
. TRBJ2-1 TRBV5-1 many TGCGCCAGCAGCCCAGGGGGGGCGCAGGACAATGAGCAGTTCTTC CASSPGGAQDNEQFF
TRBD2 TRBJ2-7 TRBV20-1 few TGCAGTGCTAGAGATCCCGGGACTAGCGGGAGCTACGAGCAGTACTTC CSARDPGTSGSYEQYF
. TRBJ2-3 TRBV7-2 many TGTGCCAGCAGTTTAGTTAGCACAGATACGCAGTATTTT CASSLVSTDTQYF
. TRBJ1-6 TRBV4-3 many TGCGCCAGCAGCCATCGGACTCAGAATTCACCCCTCCACTTT CASSHRTQNSPLHF
TRBD2 TRBJ2-3 TRBV30 few TGTGCCTGGAGTCTGATATCGACTAGCGGGACGCAGTATTTT CAWSLISTSGTQYF
. TRBJ2-6 TRBV29-1 many TGCAGCGTTGAAACAGATCTCGGGTCTGGGGCCAACGTCCTGACTTTC CSVETDLGSGANVLTF
. TRBJ2-3 TRBV5-3 . TGTGCCAGAGGGACGGATACGCAGTATTTT CARGTDTQYF
. TRBJ2-7 TRBV2 many TGTGCCAGCAGTAGGGCGGACTCCTACGAGCAGTACTTC CASSRADSYEQYF
TRBD1 TRBJ1-1 TRBV5-1 many TGCGCCAGCAGCTCCCGGTCAGGGGGCTCGAGCACTGAAGCTTTCTTT CASSSRSGGSSTEAFF
. TRBJ2-3 TRBV5-1 many TGCGCCAGCAGCTTTGTAGGGGCTGAAGATACGCAGTATTTT CASSFVGAEDTQYF
TRBD2 TRBJ2-7 TRBV3-1 . TGTGCCACCTCCCAAGGAACTAGCGGGAGACCCTCCTACGAGCAGTACTTC CATSQGTSGRPSYEQYF
TRBD2 TRBJ2-1 TRBV7-8 many TGTGCCAGCAGAAAAGCGGGAGGGAGCTCCTACAATGAGCAGTTCTTC CASRKAGGSSYNEQFF
TRBD1 TRBJ1-2 TRBV12-3/TRBV12-4 many TGTGCCAGCAGTGACAGGGGGGCCTCGTATGGCTACACCTTC CASSDRGASYGYTF
. TRBJ1-5 TRBV6-5 . TGTGCCAGCAGCCTCAATCAGCCCCGGCATTTT CASSLNQPRHF
. TRBJ1-5 TRBV18 few TGTGCCAGCTCACCTAATGGCAATCAGCCCCAGCATTTT CASSPNGNQPQHF
TRBD1 TRBJ1-1 TRBV20-1 many TGCAGTGCTAGTACTACAGGGGGTCGCGCTGAAGCTTTCTTT CSASTTGGRAEAFF
. TRBJ2-7 TRBV5-1 once TGCGCCAGCAGCGAAGCAGGGTGCTACGAGCAGTACTTC CASSEAGCYEQYF
. TRBJ1-1 TRBV9 many TGTGCCAGCAGCTCCAACGGGAAGTTCATGGTCTTT CASSSNGKFMVF
. TRBJ2-7 TRBV29-1 many TGCAGCGCCGGACAGCCTGGGGGCTACGAGCAGTACTTC CSAGQPGGYEQYF
. TRBJ2-7 TRBV20-1 many TGCAGTGCTAGTGGGGCCGGAGAGCAGTACTTC CSASGAGEQYF
. TRBJ1-4 TRBV20-1 many TGCAGTGCTAGGGAGGCAACTAATGAAAAACTGTTTTTT CSAREATNEKLFF
. TRBJ1-5 TRBV3-1 many TGTGCCAGCAGCCAGGGTAGAGGTCCCCAGCCCCAGCATTTT CASSQGRGPQPQHF
. TRBJ2-7 TRBV12-3/TRBV12-4 many TGTGCCAGCAGCACTCCAGGGGCGGGCAGTTCCTACGAGCAGTACTTC CASSTPGAGSSYEQYF
TRBD2 TRBJ2-5 TRBV27 many TGTGCCAGCAGCCCTTTTCGAATAGCGGGGGAGTACCAAGAGACCCAGTACTTC CASSPFRIAGEYQETQYF
TRBD2 TRBJ2-7 TRBV19 many TGTGCCAGTAGTCTCTCGGGACTAGCGGGAGGAATCTACGAGCAGTACTTC CASSLSGLAGGIYEQYF
. TRBJ2-7 TRBV29-1 many TGCAGCGATGATCCCGGGACAACTCGCTACGAGCAGTACTTC CSDDPGTTRYEQYF
. TRBJ2-7 TRBV5-1 many TGCGCCAGCAGCTCCTTTGGGGGAAGCTCCTACGAGCAGTACTTC CASSSFGGSSYEQYF
. TRBJ2-3 TRBV19 many TGTGCCAGTAGTAAACGACTCGGGACGGGAGATACGCAGTATTTT CASSKRLGTGDTQYF
. TRBJ2-5 TRBV15 many TGTGCCACCTTCGACCCTCGACAAGAGACCCAGTACTTC CATFDPRQETQYF
. TRBJ1-1 TRBV6-5 many TGTGCCAGCACTAAGGGATGGAGTAACACTGAAGCTTTCTTT CASTKGWSNTEAFF
. TRBJ1-1 TRBV7-9 many TGTGCCAGCAGCTTCCTAGGGGCCTCCACTGAAGCTTTCTTT CASSFLGASTEAFF
TRBD1 TRBJ2-1 TRBV20-1 many TGCAGTGCTAGACCCCCGACCGACAGGGGGCCCTACAATGAGCAGTTCTTC CSARPPTDRGPYNEQFF
TRBD1 TRBJ2-1 TRBV5-1 many TGCGCCAGCAGCTTGGGGGACAGGGAGTACGATGAGCAGTTCTTC CASSLGDREYDEQFF
. TRBJ2-5 TRBV30 many TGTGCCTGGAGTCTGAACAATCGCGAGACCCAGTACTTC CAWSLNNRETQYF
TRBD2 TRBJ2-3 TRBV12-3/TRBV12-4 many TGTGCCAGCAGTTCCCAGACTAGCGGGAGCGCAGATACGCAGTATTTT CASSSQTSGSADTQYF
TRBD2 TRBJ2-5 TRBV12-3/TRBV12-4 many TGTGCCAGCAGCGCTAGCGGGGGACTACAAGAGACCCAGTACTTC CASSASGGLQETQYF
. TRBJ1-2 TRBV4-2 many TGTGCCAGCAGCCAAAACCGACAGGATAACTATGGCTACACCTTC CASSQNRQDNYGYTF
. TRBJ1-1 TRBV9 few TGTGCCAGCAGCCCCTCAGGGGAGGGACTGCCTTTCTTT CASSPSGEGLPFF
. TRBJ1-2 TRBV15 many TGTGCCACCAGCAGAGATCCGGGGATTTACGGCTACACCTTC CATSRDPGIYGYTF
TRBD2 TRBJ2-1 TRBV7-9 many TGTGCCAGCAGCTTCGGTCTAGCGGGGGTTACTGAGCAGTTCTTC CASSFGLAGVTEQFF
. TRBJ2-1 TRBV5-6 many TGTGCCAGCAGCTTTCTTTTTCGCATGAATGAGCAGTTCTTC CASSFLFRMNEQFF
. TRBJ1-1 TRBV20-1 many TGCAGTGCTCAACGACCCGGCGGGAACACTGAAGCTTTCTTT CSAQRPGGNTEAFF
TRBD1 TRBJ1-2 TRBV5-1 few TGCGCCAGCAGCTCCTATAAACAGGGGGCAGGAGGCTACACCTTC CASSSYKQGAGGYTF
. TRBJ2-7 TRBV6-5 many TGTGCCAGCAGTCATGAGGACAGCTCCTACGAGCAGTACTTC CASSHEDSSYEQYF